Following are 9 T cell receptor beta chains from one sample sequenced in a study of shared clonotypes between healthy human individuals. Sequencing was performed with immunoSEQ multiplex PCR; in TCRdb, only in-frame clones are kept and a portion is missing. The table has almost 750,000 clones, just under 75% seen once. The sequenced sample consisted of memory CD4+ T cells sorted from blood. Subset in this sample: CD45RA-negative fraction. The receptors stem from a woman under 40 in good health.

The sample holds many counts of this clone. The rearrangement uses TRBV29-1 and TRBJ1-1; D not resolved. V lost 7 bases and J lost 2, with 26 bases in between. The CDR3 length is 17 residues. Germline V gene sequence: CDR1 SQVTM, CDR2 ANQGSEA. The CDR3 loop reads CSGHPYPPGPGNTEAFF. CDR3 DNA: TGCAGCGGTCACCCCTACCCACCGGGCCCGGGAAACACTGAAGCTTTCTTT.

This clone turned up a few times. The chain employs TRBV10-2 and TRBJ2-7, with D hard to call. CDR1 is WSHSY, CDR2 SAAADI, per germline. The CDR3 is made up of 13 amino acids. Trimming removed 3 bases at V and 2 bases at J, with 8 bases between. The CDR3 sequence is CASSEEGTYEQYF. The CDR3 DNA reads as TGCGCCAGCAGTGAAGAAGGAACCTACGAGCAGTACTTC.

V is TRBV5-5 and J is TRBJ1-5, with D possibly matching TRBD1 (5 bases). V was trimmed by 5 bases and J by 4 bases, leaving 22 bases between them. This CDR3 spans 17 amino acids. The germline gives CDR1 SGHKS, CDR2 YYEKEE (reference sequence). The CDR3 protein is CASSTAYGAKGNQPQHF. The CDR3 DNA follows: TGTGCCAGCAGTACCGCCTATGGAGCTAAGGGGAATCAGCCCCAGCATTTT.

This clone was observed a few times. The chain uses TRBV5-6 and TRBJ2-7, with a tentative D call TRBD1 (5 bases). Germline loops: CDR1 SGHDT, CDR2 YYEEEE. This CDR3 comprises 14 residues. Trimming left V 3 bases short and J 2 bases short, with 12 bases between. The CDR3 protein is CASSSLDSTYEQYF. As DNA, the CDR3 is TGTGCCAGCAGCTCTCTTGACAGTACCTACGAGCAGTACTTC.

V and J are TRBV19 and TRBJ2-1; the match to TRBD1 covers 10 bases. Trimming at V came to 5 bases and at J to 2 bases, leaving 6 bases not matched to a gene. This CDR3 has 16 amino acids. Germline loops: CDR1 LNHDA, CDR2 SQIVND (reference sequence). The CDR3 loop reads CASSPDRGLAYNEQFF. CDR3 sequence (DNA): TGTGCCAGTAGTCCCGACAGGGGGCTTGCCTACAATGAGCAGTTCTTC.

The V call is TRBV5-1, the J call TRBJ1-4, with D possibly TRBD1 on 6 matching bases. Between the trimmed V and J ends, which lost 6 bases and 5 bases, there was a span of 11 bases. The CDR3 spans 13 residues. CDR1 SGHRS and CDR2 YFSETQ come from the germline V gene. The CDR3: CASMAQGNEKLFF. For the CDR3, the DNA is TGCGCCAGCATGGCCCAGGGGAATGAAAAACTGTTTTTT.

This chain links TRBV21-1 with TRBJ2-7; no DNA check was done on the table's D call, TRBD1. TRBV21-1 is a documented pseudogene. This CDR3 has 17 amino acids. In nucleotides, the CDR3 is TGTGCCAGCGGCCTTGGGGGGGACAGGGTTCGGATACACGAGCAGTACTTC. This codes for CASGLGGDRVRIHEQYF.

The gene calls are TRBV7-9 and TRBJ1-3; D is possibly TRBD1 (5 bases). V lost 6 bases, J lost 3 bases, and 15 bases lay in between. The CDR3 length is 15 residues. CDR1 and CDR2 (germline): SEHNR, FQNEAQ (reference sequence). The CDR3 loop reads CASRPGRGLGNTIYF. In DNA form, the CDR3 reads TGTGCCAGCAGACCTGGGAGGGGACTTGGAAACACCATATATTTT.

CDR3 coding DNA: TGTGCCAGCGGAACTACGGCGGGAGTAGACAATGAGCAGTTCTTC. This translates into CASGTTAGVDNEQFF. V and J are TRBV27 and TRBJ2-1, with 7 bases matching TRBD2. CDR1 and CDR2 from the germline V gene are MNHEY and SMNVEV (reference sequence). V lost 8 bases, J lost 5 bases, and 12 bases stayed unmatched. The CDR3 totals 15 residues.